Below, 22 T cell receptor beta chains from the same sample are listed, as sequenced in a study of blood T cell repertoires in COVID-19 (dated by TCRdb to about 2020). Library preparation employed the immunoSEQ multiplex PCR assay. Held by TCRdb, this immuneACCESS table contains in-frame sequences only and omits some clones. Under half of the omission traces to an unresolved V gene where checked; the cause of the rest is unknown. For this sample the table gives 200,000 to 250,000 clones, of which 92% were detected only once. Clones ranked in the top ten supply 0.82% of the sample. Specimen: peripheral blood. The receptors were sampled from a man between 60 and 70 years old with COVID-19, enrolled during active disease.

This clone turned up a few times. The chain is built from TRBV11-3 and TRBJ2-1; perhaps TRBD2 as D (6 bases). The CDR3 has 13 residues. With 2 bases removed from V and 8 bases from J, the gap between germline ends came to 10 bases. The germline CDR1 and CDR2 sequences are SGHNT and YENEEA. Here the CDR3 DNA reads TGTGCCAGCAGCTTATTCGGGGGATATGAGCAGTTCTTC. It encodes CASSLFGGYEQFF.

V is TRBV28 and J is TRBJ1-2, with 9 bases aligning to TRBD1. Germline CDR1 MDHEN, CDR2 SYDVKM. The CDR3 has 16 amino acids. The trim removed 2 bases at V and 1 base at J, leaving 5 bases unmatched. The CDR3 DNA follows: TGTGCCAGCAGTTTAGTAGGGACAGGGTTTAACTATGGCTACACCTTC. It specifies CASSLVGTGFNYGYTF.

The V and J genes are TRBV19 and TRBJ1-1; the D is unclear. The CDR3 spans 13 residues. Per germline, CDR1 LNHDA and CDR2 SQIVND (reference sequence). Trimming left V 5 bases short and J 7 bases short, with 14 bases between. The CDR3 bases are TGTGCCAGTAGTTTTCAATCTCCAGGTGAAGCTTTCTTT. The encoded protein is CASSFQSPGEAFF. Based on the CDR3 plus reference TRBV19 and TRBJ1-1, the full variable domain is DGGITQSPKYLFRKEGQNVTLSCEQNLNHDAMYWYRQDPGQGLRLIYYSQIVNDFQKGDIAEGYSVSREKKESFPLTVTSAQKNPTAFYLCASSFQSPGEAFFGQGTRLTVV.

The chain uses TRBV28 and TRBJ2-2; the match to TRBD2 covers 8 bases. In germline, CDR1 is MDHEN, CDR2 SYDVKM. The CDR3 has 14 residues. With 5 bases clipped from V and 5 bases from J, the junction kept 4 bases outside the gene matches. DNA for the CDR3: TGTGCCAGCAGTCTCCGGGGGGGAACCGGGGAGCTGTTTTTT. Residues: CASSLRGGTGELFF. Based on the CDR3 plus reference TRBV28 and TRBJ2-2, the full variable domain is DVKVTQSSRYLVKRTGEKVFLECVQDMDHENMFWYRQDPGLGLRLIYFSYDVKMKEKGDIPEGYSVSREKKERFSLILESASTNQTSMYLCASSLRGGTGELFFGEGSRLTVL.

The chain is built from TRBV25-1 and TRBJ2-3; TRBD2 aligns across 11 bases. Germline lookup yields CDR1 MGHDK and CDR2 SYGVNS. The ends lost 3 bases at V and 6 bases at J; junction bases unmatched: 8. The CDR3 consists of 16 residues. The CDR3 DNA sequence: TGTGCCAGCAGTGAGTCTAGCGGGAGGTTTTCGGATACGCAGTATTTT. Its protein product is CASSESSGRFSDTQYF.

The DNA of the CDR3 is TGTGCCAGCAGTCACCGGGACAGGGGTGTCACAGATACGCAGTATTTT. Protein: CASSHRDRGVTDTQYF. This rearrangement joins TRBV6-6 to TRBJ2-3; 10 nucleotides align to TRBD1. This CDR3 region has 16 residues. Germline V gene data show CDR1 as MNHNY and CDR2 as SVGAGI (reference sequence). V lost 5 bases to trimming and J lost 2 bases; unmatched junction nucleotides: 7.

The rearrangement links TRBV28 to TRBJ2-1; tentative D call: TRBD2 (7 bases). The CDR3 extends over 13 amino acids. V lost 6 bases to trimming and J lost 9 bases, with 15 bases between them. Looked up from germline, CDR1 is MDHEN and CDR2 is SYDVKM. CDR3 sequence: CASRRGGGVEQFF. The CDR3 nucleotides are TGTGCCAGCAGGCGAGGGGGGGGCGTTGAGCAGTTCTTC.

The chain links TRBV4-2 to TRBJ1-2; 11 nucleotides agree with TRBD1. Per germline, CDR1 LGHNA and CDR2 YNFKEQ. J was trimmed by 0 bases and V by 0 bases; bases with no gene match: 6. The CDR3 extends over 18 amino acids. The CDR3 spells CASSQDGTGGPANYGYTF. In nucleotides, the CDR3 is TGTGCCAGCAGCCAAGATGGGACAGGGGGTCCGGCTAACTATGGCTACACCTTC.

This clone was found once. V is TRBV4-1 and J is TRBJ2-1; 8 bases agree with TRBD2. CDR1 is MGHRA and CDR2 is YSYEKL in the germline V gene. The length of the CDR3 is 16 residues. V was clipped by 2 bases and J by 4 bases; unmatched bases: 7. The DNA for the CDR3 is TGCGCCAGCAGCCAATCACTAGCGGTCCAATACAATGAGCAGTTCTTC. This encodes CASSQSLAVQYNEQFF.

This clone was seen only once. The V gene is TRBV5-1, the J gene TRBJ2-7; TRBD2 might be the D (5 bases). Per germline, CDR1 SGHRS and CDR2 YFSETQ. The CDR3 is made up of 16 amino acids. Deletions cut 1 base from V and 0 bases from J, with 14 bases between. CDR3 residues: CASSLHPGTSSYEQYF. The DNA of the CDR3 is TGCGCCAGCAGCTTGCATCCCGGCACTAGCTCCTACGAGCAGTACTTC.

The chain uses TRBV5-4 and TRBJ2-2; perhaps TRBD2 as D (6 bases). The CDR3 consists of 15 residues. Germline assignment: CDR1 SGHNT and CDR2 YYREEE (reference sequence). Trimming cost V 4 bases and J 5 bases, with 15 bases left between them. The CDR3 sequence: CASSPSGVVTGELFF. In nucleotides, the CDR3 is TGTGCCAGCAGCCCCTCGGGGGTGGTAACCGGGGAGCTGTTTTTT.

The chain carries TRBV9 and TRBJ1-1; D might be TRBD1 (6 bases). CDR1 and CDR2 from the germline V gene are SGDLS and YYNGEE. CDR3 length: 14 amino acids. Trimming left V 4 bases short and J 4 bases short, with 14 bases between. CDR3 DNA sequence: TGTGCCAGCAGCCCCCGACAGGCCTCCACTGAAGCTTTCTTT. This codes for CASSPRQASTEAFF. The complete variable domain, with remaining parts taken from reference TRBV9 and TRBJ1-1, reads DSGVTQTPKHLITATGQRVTLRCSPRSGDLSVYWYQQSLDQGLQFLIQYYNGEERAKGNILERFSAQQFPDLHSELNLSSLELGDSALYFCASSPRQASTEAFFGQGTRLTVV.

The chain joins TRBV15 to TRBJ1-5, with D perhaps TRBD1 (6 bases). V lost 4 bases and J 1 base, leaving 14 bases between the germline ends. CDR1 and CDR2 from the germline V gene are LNHNV and YYDKDF (reference sequence). This CDR3 is built from 16 residues. CDR3 nucleotides: TGTGCCACCAGCAAAAGGGGGACCCCGAGCAATCAGCCCCAGCATTTT. As protein: CATSKRGTPSNQPQHF.

The table lists this clone with a count of one. The chain couples TRBV28 to TRBJ1-2; D remains ambiguous. Trimming removed 5 bases at V and 8 bases at J, with 15 bases between. The CDR3 sequence is 13 residues long. The germline gives CDR1 MDHEN, CDR2 SYDVKM. The CDR3 spells CASSALGGGGYTF. The CDR3 coding sequence is TGTGCCAGCAGTGCCTTGGGAGGTGGAGGCTACACCTTC.

The chain combines TRBV10-3 with TRBJ1-5; 7 nucleotides match TRBD1. The CDR3 extends over 16 amino acids. After removal of 10 bases from V and 5 bases from J, the junction contained 17 bases not matched to a gene. Per the germline V gene, CDR1 is ENHRY and CDR2 is SYGVKD. CDR3 residues: CARRGLRGQGDQPQHF. For the CDR3, the DNA is TGTGCCAGACGGGGCCTCCGGGGGCAGGGGGATCAGCCCCAGCATTTT.

This clone came up once. The chain joins TRBV7-2 to TRBJ1-5, with D unclear. Germline-derived CDR1 and CDR2 are SGHTA and FQGNSA. V lost 6 bases and J lost 0, with 18 bases in between. The CDR3 is 17 amino acids. The CDR3 loop is CASSLVPGKYSNQPQHF. As DNA, the CDR3 is TGTGCCAGCAGTCTAGTCCCCGGAAAATATAGCAATCAGCCCCAGCATTTT.

The gene calls are TRBV24-1 and TRBJ2-3, with TRBD2 matching 12 bases. Germline trimming cut 9 bases from V and 2 bases from J; bases unmatched to any gene: 11. Germline V lookup: CDR1 KGHDR, CDR2 SFDVKD. The CDR3 has 17 amino acids. As DNA, the CDR3 is TGTGCCACCGGAACCGCGGGACTAGCGGGCCCCACAGATACGCAGTATTTT. Protein: CATGTAGLAGPTDTQYF.

V is TRBV6-5 and J is TRBJ2-2; TRBD2 matches at 10 bases. Trimming cost V 4 bases and J 4 bases; bases outside gene matches: 3. The CDR3 totals 15 residues. CDR1 MNHEY and CDR2 SVGAGI come from the germline V gene. In DNA form, the CDR3 reads TGTGCCAGCAGTTTAACTAGCGGGATCACCGGGGAGCTGTTTTTT. Residues: CASSLTSGITGELFF.

This chain connects TRBV18 to TRBJ2-7; 16 bases are shared with TRBD2. The V gene end was trimmed by 3 bases and the J gene end by 5 bases; junction bases not matched to a gene: 7. The CDR3 sequence is 17 residues long. CDR1 KGHSH and CDR2 LQKENI come from the germline V gene. CDR3 nucleotides: TGTGCCAGCTCACCTCTGGGGACTAGCGGGGGGGCCAACGAGCAGTACTTC. Translated: CASSPLGTSGGANEQYF. The full variable domain, completed using reference TRBV18 and TRBJ2-7, is NAGVMQNPRHLVRRRGQEARLRCSPMKGHSHVYWYRQLPEEGLKFMVYLQKENIIDESGMPKERFSAEFPKEGPSILRIQQVVRGDSAAYFCASSPLGTSGGANEQYFGPGTRLTVT.

This clone was seen once. The rearrangement joins TRBV5-6 to TRBJ1-6; maybe TRBD1 (5 bases). CDR3 size: 15 residues. Germline values: CDR1 SGHDT, CDR2 YYEEEE. The V end lost 0 bases, the J end lost 7 bases, and 11 bases lay between the germline ends. The CDR3 DNA sequence: TGTGCCAGCAGCTTGGAACGCCAGGGAAATTCACCCCTCCACTTT. Translated, it gives CASSLERQGNSPLHF.

The chain uses TRBV6-5 and TRBJ1-5; tentatively, D is TRBD1 (5 bases). The CDR3 sequence is 15 residues long. Germline V gene sequence: CDR1 MNHEY, CDR2 SVGAGI. V lost 6 bases and J 4 bases, leaving 16 bases between the germline ends. The CDR3 loop reads CASRGLTSGNQPQHF. The CDR3 DNA is TGTGCCAGCAGGGGACTGACCTCTGGGAATCAGCCCCAGCATTTT.

This sequence joins TRBV12-3 or TRBV12-4 and TRBJ2-7; D gene uncertain. The CDR3 sequence is 11 residues long. V lost 4 bases to trimming and J lost 7 bases, with 8 bases between them. The CDR3 nucleotides read TGTGCCAGCAGTTCTCGTCGGGAGCAGTACTTC. This encodes CASSSRREQYF.